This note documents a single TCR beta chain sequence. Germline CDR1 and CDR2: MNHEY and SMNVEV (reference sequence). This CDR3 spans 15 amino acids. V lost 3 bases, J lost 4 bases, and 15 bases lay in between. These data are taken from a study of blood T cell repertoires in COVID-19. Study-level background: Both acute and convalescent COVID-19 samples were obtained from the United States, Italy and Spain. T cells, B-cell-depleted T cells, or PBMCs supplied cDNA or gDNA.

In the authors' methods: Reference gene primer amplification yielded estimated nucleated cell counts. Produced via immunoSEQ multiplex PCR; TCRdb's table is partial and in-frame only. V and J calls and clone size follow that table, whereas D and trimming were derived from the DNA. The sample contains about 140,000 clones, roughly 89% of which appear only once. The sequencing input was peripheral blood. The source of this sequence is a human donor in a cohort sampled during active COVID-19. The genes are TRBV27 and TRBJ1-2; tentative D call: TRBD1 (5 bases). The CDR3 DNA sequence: TGTGCCAGCAGTTTCGGACAAGGCGGGGGCTATGGCTACACCTTC. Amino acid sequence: CASSFGQGGGYGYTF.